The 10 T cell receptor beta chains below were found in one sample sequenced in a study of blood T cell repertoires in COVID-19. Sequencing was performed with immunoSEQ multiplex PCR; in TCRdb, only in-frame clones are kept and a portion is missing. The top ten hold approximately 6.5% of the sample, which has 200,000 to 250,000 clones, roughly 84% seen once. Sequencing was done on a sample of PBMCs or T cells enriched from blood (not recorded which). The receptor set was obtained from a woman aged 40 to 55 who had recovered from COVID-19.

The genes are TRBV28 and TRBJ2-1, with 7 bases aligning to TRBD2. This CDR3 is built from 15 residues. The germline V gene has CDR1 MDHEN and CDR2 SYDVKM. Trimming cost V 3 bases and J 9 bases; bases outside gene matches: 11. The DNA of the CDR3 is TGTGCCAGCAGTTTTAATGACGGGAGGACGGTTGAGCAGTTCTTC. Its translation is CASSFNDGRTVEQFF. The whole variable domain, filled in from reference TRBV28 and TRBJ2-1, reads DVKVTQSSRYLVKRTGEKVFLECVQDMDHENMFWYRQDPGLGLRLIYFSYDVKMKEKGDIPEGYSVSREKKERFSLILESASTNQTSMYLCASSFNDGRTVEQFFGPGTRLTVL.

This chain uses TRBV5-4 with TRBJ1-1; 7 bases line up with TRBD1. The germline V gene encodes CDR1 SGHNT and CDR2 YYREEE (reference sequence). V shed 4 bases, J shed 3 bases, and the junction held 9 bases outside the gene matches. The CDR3 loop spans 15 amino acids. The CDR3 bases are TGTGCCAGCAGCACATCGACAGGGAGGTACACTGAAGCTTTCTTT. This gives the protein CASSTSTGRYTEAFF.

The rearrangement uses TRBV10-3 and TRBJ2-3; TRBD2 aligns across 9 bases. Germline CDR1 ENHRY, CDR2 SYGVKD. J was trimmed by 1 base and V by 0 bases; bases with no gene match: 5. The CDR3 covers 17 residues. The CDR3 protein is CAISESGGRGGTDTQYF. CDR3 sequence (DNA): TGTGCCATCAGTGAGTCAGGCGGGAGGGGAGGCACAGATACGCAGTATTTT.

This chain uses TRBV5-1 with TRBJ2-7, with a tentative D call TRBD1 (6 bases). Per the germline V gene, CDR1 is SGHRS and CDR2 is YFSETQ. V lost 2 bases to trimming and J lost 1 base, with 31 bases between them. CDR3 size: 21 residues. Here the CDR3 reads CASSFVGALEHFLPQSYEQYF. The DNA of the CDR3 is TGCGCCAGCAGCTTTGTGGGGGCTTTGGAGCATTTCTTACCTCAGTCCTACGAGCAGTACTTC.

This sequence joins TRBV7-9 and TRBJ2-4; D not resolved. The germline CDR1 and CDR2 sequences are SEHNR and FQNEAQ (reference sequence). V was pared by 2 bases and J by 0 bases, with 14 bases between. This CDR3 is built from 17 residues. CDR3 nucleotide sequence: TGTGCCAGCAGCTTAAGATTCGAGAATCTAGCCAAAAACATTCAGTACTTC. It encodes CASSLRFENLAKNIQYF. Filled out from reference TRBV7-9 and TRBJ2-4, the complete variable domain reads DTGVSQNPRHKITKRGQNVTFRCDPISEHNRLYWYRQTLGQGPEFLTYFQNEAQLEKSRLLSDRFSAERPKGSFSTLEIQRTEQGDSAMYLCASSLRFENLAKNIQYFGAGTRLSVL.

This sequence joins TRBV28 and TRBJ1-2, with TRBD1 identical over 7 bases. The V gene end was trimmed by 6 bases and the J gene end by 4 bases; junction bases not matched to a gene: 8. From germline, CDR1 is MDHEN and CDR2 SYDVKM. This CDR3 is built from 14 residues. The CDR3, as DNA: TGTGCCAGCAGGAGACAGGGTTTAAGCTATGGCTACACCTTC. Its translation: CASRRQGLSYGYTF.

Of note for this clone: Different DNA sequences within this sample yield the same CDR3. The rearrangement joins TRBV29-1 to TRBJ2-3; 10 bases line up with TRBD1. Germline assignment: CDR1 SQVTM and CDR2 ANQGSEA. The CDR3 loop spans 14 amino acids. The V gene end was trimmed by 6 bases and the J gene end by 2 bases; junction bases not matched to a gene: 5. The CDR3 bases are TGCAGCGTAGAGGGACAGGGGTACACAGATACGCAGTATTTT. This encodes CSVEGQGYTDTQYF.

The chain joins TRBV19 to TRBJ2-1; 7 bases are shared with TRBD2. Per germline, CDR1 LNHDA and CDR2 SQIVND (reference sequence). V shed 5 bases and J 3 bases; nucleotides not matched to a gene: 16. The CDR3 extends over 18 amino acids. This CDR3 is CASSSPGRAGTVYNEQFF. DNA for the CDR3: TGTGCCAGTAGTTCCCCGGGCCGAGCGGGGACCGTCTACAATGAGCAGTTCTTC.

The chain combines TRBV27 with TRBJ1-4, with 7 nucleotides matching TRBD1. The germline gives CDR1 MNHEY, CDR2 SMNVEV (reference sequence). The CDR3 contains 15 residues. Trimming at V came to 5 bases and at J to 4 bases, leaving 7 bases not matched to a gene. DNA for the CDR3: TGTGCCAGCAGTCTAACAGGGGCTGTTAATGAAAAACTGTTTTTT. It specifies CASSLTGAVNEKLFF.

The chain employs TRBV5-1 and TRBJ2-2; 12 bases agree with TRBD2. V trimming: 1 base; J trimming: 4 bases; junction bases outside the gene matches: 8. Looked up from germline, CDR1 is SGHRS and CDR2 is YFSETQ. This CDR3 is built from 18 residues. CDR3 sequence (DNA): TGCGCCAGCAGCTTGAAAGCTAGCGGGAGGGCCACCACCGGGGAGCTGTTTTTT. The encoded protein is CASSLKASGRATTGELFF.